These 28 T cell receptor beta chains were sequenced from one sample in a study of T-cell reconstitution after alpha-beta-depleted transplantation in children. Unique molecular identifiers featured in how the TCRbeta library was prepared. MiXCR, run by TCRdb on the PCR reads, gives a single entry per CDR3 protein. The repertoire includes around 93,000 distinct CDR3 sequences, 6.5% to 8.5% of them detected once, and approximately 7% sits in the top ten. The sequencing here drew on PBMCs from the stem cell graft donor, taken from the stem cell graft. Every receptor here comes from a human donor who donated a stem cell graft to a child with congenital amegakaryocytic thrombocytopenia.

The chain is built from TRBV2 and TRBJ1-2; 7 nucleotides match TRBD1. The CDR3 loop spans 13 amino acids. Trimming removed 6 bases from V and 4 bases from J; junction bases left unmatched: 5. The germline V gene encodes CDR1 SNHLY and CDR2 FYNNEI. Here the CDR3 DNA reads TGTGCCAGCAGGACAGGGCCCAGCTATGGCTACACCTTC. Protein sequence: CASRTGPSYGYTF.

This clonotype has ten or more counts. The gene calls are TRBV28 and TRBJ2-7; 10 bases match TRBD1. J lost 4 bases, V lost 2 bases, and 8 bases had no gene match. Germline V gives CDR1 MDHEN, CDR2 SYDVKM. The CDR3 has 16 residues. CDR3 loop: CASSLAGGTGVYEQYF. The CDR3 coding sequence is TGTGCCAGCAGTTTAGCCGGGGGGACAGGGGTTTACGAGCAGTACTTC.

This clonotype was counted ten times or more. The chain uses TRBV4-1 and TRBJ2-1; the match to TRBD1 covers 12 bases. The CDR3 totals 16 residues. The V and J ends lost 4 bases and 4 bases, in that order; junction bases with no gene match: 5. Germline assignment: CDR1 MGHRA and CDR2 YSYEKL. CDR3 sequence reads: CASSPGDRGLYNEQFF. Written as DNA, the CDR3 is TGCGCCAGCAGCCCCGGGGACAGGGGGCTTTACAATGAGCAGTTCTTC.

This clonotype was counted at least ten times. The chain is built from TRBV7-8 and TRBJ1-5, with D unclear. The CDR3 covers 13 residues. V was shortened by 2 bases and J by 10 bases, with 12 bases between the two germline ends. Germline values: CDR1 SGHVS, CDR2 FQNEAQ. The CDR3 region has the DNA TGTGCCAGCAGCTTATCTCTCTCACAACCCCAGCATTTT. Its protein is CASSLSLSQPQHF.

The V gene is TRBV27, the J gene TRBJ1-4; a possible D gene is TRBD1 (5 bases). The CDR3 covers 15 residues. The germline gives CDR1 MNHEY, CDR2 SMNVEV (reference sequence). Trimming removed 0 bases at V and 12 bases at J, with 17 bases between. For the CDR3, the DNA is TGTGCCAGCAGTTTATCTTCAGGGTTGGTTCGGGAACTGTTTTTT. Protein product: CASSLSSGLVRELFF.

This clonotype turned up a few times. The V call is TRBV7-9, the J call TRBJ2-7; 9 nucleotides match TRBD1. The CDR3 has 12 amino acids. J was trimmed by 6 bases and V by 4 bases; bases with no gene match: 1. Germline CDR1 and CDR2: SEHNR and FQNEAQ (reference sequence). The CDR3 here is CASSSDRGEQYF. The CDR3 DNA is TGTGCCAGCAGCTCGGACAGGGGCGAGCAGTACTTC.

This clonotype has ten or more counts. The V call is TRBV27, the J call TRBJ2-2; TRBD2 aligns across 10 bases. V gave up 6 bases and J gave up 1 base; unmatched junction bases: 5. The CDR3 runs to 16 residues. Germline assignment: CDR1 MNHEY and CDR2 SMNVEV (reference sequence). CDR3 bases: TGTGCCAGCAGCCGATTAGCGGGGGGGAACACCGGGGAGCTGTTTTTT. It yields the protein CASSRLAGGNTGELFF.

This clonotype was observed at least ten times. V usage is TRBV20-1 and J usage is TRBJ1-5; 10 bases are a match to TRBD1. Germline CDR1 reads DFQATT; CDR2 reads SNEGSKA (reference sequence). This CDR3 spans 14 amino acids. V lost 1 base and J lost 5; bases outside the gene matches: 2. Here the CDR3 DNA reads TGCAGTGCTAGAGCCGGGACAGGGGATCAGCCCCAGCATTTT. Its protein is CSARAGTGDQPQHF.

This clonotype was detected many times. In DNA form, the CDR3 reads TGTGCCAGCAGTCAGGGACACGGTGAGAGGACTGAAGCTTTCTTT. Protein: CASSQGHGERTEAFF. The chain employs TRBV6-1 and TRBJ1-1, with D perhaps TRBD1 (6 bases). The CDR3 is 15 residues long. V was pared by 5 bases and J by 5 bases, with 18 bases between. Germline V gene data show CDR1 as MNHNS and CDR2 as SASEGT.

This clonotype was counted at least ten times. This rearrangement joins TRBV9 to TRBJ1-5, with D hard to call. Germline values: CDR1 SGDLS, CDR2 YYNGEE. V lost 3 bases and J 0 bases, leaving 10 bases between the germline ends. This CDR3 spans 15 amino acids. For the CDR3, the DNA is TGTGCCAGCAGCGGCCCCCCCTTTAGCAATCAGCCCCAGCATTTT. Translated, it gives CASSGPPFSNQPQHF.

This clonotype has ten or more counts. V is TRBV6-5 and J is TRBJ2-3; D remains unclear. From germline, CDR1 is MNHEY and CDR2 SVGAGI. CDR3 length: 15 residues. V was cut by 2 bases and J by 2 bases, with 11 bases left in between. CDR3 sequence reads: CASSYSSTYTDTQYF. DNA of the CDR3: TGTGCCAGCAGTTACAGCTCTACATACACAGATACGCAGTATTTT.

The sample holds many counts of this clonotype. The rearrangement links TRBV5-1 to TRBJ2-7; no clear D. Per germline, CDR1 SGHRS and CDR2 YFSETQ. Trimming stripped 7 bases from V and 2 bases from J, with 7 bases between. The CDR3 has 11 residues. The CDR3 nucleotides are TGCGCCAGCCCATGGACCTACGAGCAGTACTTC. This gives the protein CASPWTYEQYF.

Remarks on this clonotype: This could be a read error, since a much larger clone is one nucleotide away. The rearrangement joins TRBV7-7 to TRBJ2-5; possible D gene TRBD2, 6 bases. CDR3 length equals 17 residues. CDR1 and CDR2 (germline): SSHAT, FNYEAQ (reference sequence). The CDR3 sequence: CASSRYGTGRGGATHYF. CDR3 nucleotides: TGTGCCAGCAGCAGATACGGGACTGGAAGGGGTGGGGCGACCCACTACTTC.

This clonotype was seen repeatedly, ten times or more. The rearrangement uses TRBV25-1 and TRBJ1-2; a weak D match, TRBD1 (5 bases). Germline assignment: CDR1 MGHDK and CDR2 SYGVNS. V shed 1 base and J shed 8 bases, with 17 bases lying between them. The CDR3 loop spans 15 amino acids. The CDR3 is CASSEWGSAPGGYTF. CDR3 DNA: TGTGCCAGCAGTGAATGGGGGAGTGCCCCGGGCGGCTACACCTTC.

The table lists this clonotype with many counts. The V and J genes are TRBV7-2 and TRBJ2-1; 8 bases line up with TRBD2. Trimming took 1 base from V and 7 from J; bases not matched to a gene: 6. The CDR3 spans 15 residues. Germline CDR1 and CDR2: SGHTA and FQGNSA. The CDR3 is CASSLGGGRLNEQFF. DNA of the CDR3: TGTGCCAGCAGCTTAGGGGGCGGGAGGTTGAATGAGCAGTTCTTC.

This clonotype was seen repeatedly, ten times or more. The chain carries TRBV12-3 or TRBV12-4 and TRBJ2-3; D perhaps matches TRBD1 (5 bases). The CDR3 runs to 15 residues. The ends were cut back, 2 bases at V and 4 bases at J, with 13 bases in the middle. CDR3 sequence (DNA): TGTGCCAGCAGTTTACCGCAAAGGGGTCCAGATACGCAGTATTTT. Residues: CASSLPQRGPDTQYF.

This clonotype occurred many times. The chain employs TRBV10-3 and TRBJ1-1, with D unclear. CDR1 and CDR2 (germline): ENHRY, SYGVKD. V gave up 2 bases and J gave up 7 bases, with 8 bases separating them. The CDR3 is made up of 12 amino acids. The chain's CDR3 is CAISEDRGEAFF. In DNA form, the CDR3 reads TGTGCCATCAGTGAGGATCGGGGTGAAGCTTTCTTT.

There are many counts of this clonotype. This rearrangement joins TRBV20-1 to TRBJ2-6; TRBD2 is a possible D gene (5 bases). The V gene lost 6 bases and the J gene lost 0 bases, with 12 bases spanning the gap. This CDR3 region has 15 residues. Germline V gene data show CDR1 as DFQATT and CDR2 as SNEGSKA (reference sequence). CDR3 nucleotides: TGCAGTGCACAGCAGCGGAACTCTGGGGCCAACGTCCTGACTTTC. This encodes CSAQQRNSGANVLTF.

This clonotype showed up many times. The chain links TRBV28 to TRBJ1-1; 8 bases are a match to TRBD1. CDR1 MDHEN and CDR2 SYDVKM come from the germline V gene. Germline trimming cut 6 bases from V and 8 bases from J; bases unmatched to any gene: 8. This CDR3 has 13 amino acids. The CDR3 reads CASRGRRDREAFF. In DNA, the CDR3 is TGTGCCAGCAGAGGGCGCCGGGACAGGGAAGCTTTCTTT.

The chain carries TRBV6-5 and TRBJ2-3; D may be TRBD2 (6 bases). The CDR3 contains 16 residues. Trimming left V 2 bases short and J 1 base short, with 13 bases between. CDR1 MNHEY and CDR2 SVGAGI come from the germline V gene. Written as DNA, the CDR3 is TGTGCCAGCAGTTACGCCGGGATAGCGGGCACAGATACGCAGTATTTT. As protein: CASSYAGIAGTDTQYF.

This clonotype was counted many times. The CDR3: CSVGQSSYNEQFF. The CDR3 nucleotides are TGCAGTGTTGGCCAGAGCTCCTACAATGAGCAGTTCTTC. The chain couples TRBV20-1 to TRBJ2-1; D not certain. The V and J ends lost 7 bases and 0 bases respectively, with 10 bases between them. The germline V gene encodes CDR1 DFQATT and CDR2 SNEGSKA (reference sequence). The CDR3 sequence is 13 residues long.

This clonotype was seen at least ten times. V and J are TRBV5-1 and TRBJ2-3; a possible D gene is TRBD2 (6 bases). Germline V CDR1 and CDR2: SGHRS, YFSETQ. Trimming removed 4 bases at V and 2 bases at J, with 11 bases between. The CDR3 runs 14 residues. CDR3 amino acids: CASSRGADTDTQYF. The CDR3 DNA follows: TGCGCCAGCAGCCGCGGGGCGGACACAGATACGCAGTATTTT.

This clonotype was recorded a few times. The V gene is TRBV12-3 or TRBV12-4, the J gene TRBJ1-4; 8 nucleotides match TRBD1. The CDR3 totals 14 residues. With 5 bases clipped from V and 6 bases from J, the junction kept 5 bases outside the gene matches. The CDR3 DNA reads as TGTGCCAGCAGTCACAGGGGGAACCATGAAAAACTGTTTTTT. Residues: CASSHRGNHEKLFF.

Points on this clonotype: One end of the junction is discordant with germline, which a read error may explain. The J gene is TRBJ2-3, the V gene TRBV10-3; D is perhaps TRBD1 (5 bases). CDR1 ENHRY and CDR2 SYGVKD come from the germline V gene. The CDR3 covers 16 residues. CDR3 residues: CATSESGPGPTDTQYF. The CDR3 nucleotides are TGTGCCACCAGTGAGTCTGGTCCAGGGCCCACAGATACCCAGTATTTT.

This clonotype was counted ten times or more. The chain employs TRBV15 and TRBJ2-5, with TRBD1 as a possible D gene (5 bases). The V gene's germline CDR1 is LNHNV and CDR2 YYDKDF (reference sequence). The CDR3 runs to 12 residues. The V and J ends lost 3 bases and 5 bases respectively, with 7 bases between them. The CDR3 region is CATSRKGETQYF. The CDR3 nucleotides read TGTGCCACCAGCAGGAAGGGGGAGACCCAGTACTTC. The variable domain in full, with the rest retrieved from reference TRBV15 and TRBJ2-5, is DAMVIQNPRYQVTQFGKPVTLSCSQTLNHNVMYWYQQKSSQAPKLLFHYYDKDFNNEADTPDNFQSRRPNTSFCFLDIRSPGLGDTAMYLCATSRKGETQYFGPGTRLLVL.

In this sample, this clonotype turned up many times. The gene calls are TRBV27 and TRBJ2-7; 8 positions match TRBD1. CDR3 size: 16 residues. In germline, CDR1 is MNHEY, CDR2 SMNVEV (reference sequence). V lost 4 bases, J lost 0 bases, and 8 bases stayed unmatched. CDR3 protein: CASSSATGDSSYEQYF. The CDR3 bases are TGTGCCAGCAGTTCGGCGACAGGGGACAGCTCCTACGAGCAGTACTTC.

The table lists this clonotype with a few counts. The gene calls are TRBV3-1 and TRBJ1-2, with D possibly matching TRBD1 (5 bases). Germline CDR1 LGHDT, CDR2 YNNKEL (reference sequence). The CDR3 is 16 residues long. V was shortened by 4 bases and J by 8 bases, with 23 bases between the two germline ends. CDR3 region: CASSRTLTGTRSGYTF. CDR3 sequence (DNA): TGTGCCAGCAGCCGAACTCTGACCGGGACGAGGAGCGGCTACACCTTC.

The sample holds many counts of this clonotype. This chain connects TRBV5-1 to TRBJ2-3, with 9 bases fitting TRBD1. This CDR3 comprises 15 residues. The V segment lost 4 bases and the J segment 4 bases; nucleotides outside the gene matches: 7. CDR1 and CDR2 from the germline V gene are SGHRS and YFSETQ. The CDR3 DNA follows: TGCGCCAGCAGCCCCCCGGGACAGGGATCAGATACGCAGTATTTT. Translation gives CASSPPGQGSDTQYF.